This T cell receptor (beta chain) is from a study of T cells after yellow fever vaccination. TCRdb re-called the 5' RACE reads with MiXCR, one entry per CDR3 protein. The profile shows about 260,000 distinct CDR3 sequences, 13% of them singletons. This clonotype was observed a handful of times. Its antigen is currently unknown. Findings and limits, study-wide: Most primary-vaccination clones reappeared after the booster (approximately 96% CD4, 88% CD8).

J was trimmed by 2 bases and V by 0 bases; bases with no gene match: 2. The germline gives CDR1 SGHRS, CDR2 YFSETQ. The CDR3 is 16 residues long. The J gene is TRBJ2-3, the V gene TRBV5-1; 11 positions match TRBD2. The receptor's source is a young man who received the YFV17D yellow fever vaccine. The sample in question was CD4+ T cells sorted from PBMCs, obtained 45 days after the yellow fever booster vaccination. The DNA of the CDR3 is TGCGCCAGCAGCTTGGCACTAGCGGGAGCCACAGATACGCAGTATTTT. Protein product: CASSLALAGATDTQYF.